The 21 T cell receptor beta chains reported below all come from one sample, sequenced in a study of blood T cell repertoires in COVID-19. Data came from immunoSEQ multiplex PCR; TCRdb stores just in-frame clones and leaves some out. This sample has about 240,000 clones, with around 83% found just once. Sequencing was done on a sample of peripheral blood. The receptors here all came from a woman between 55 and 75 years old with active or convalescent COVID-19.

CDR3 residues: CACQQGVYSNQPQHF. The CDR3 DNA reads as TGTGCCTGTCAGCAGGGCGTCTATAGCAATCAGCCCCAGCATTTT. The rearrangement uses TRBV30 and TRBJ1-5; the D gene is possibly TRBD1 (5 bases). From germline, CDR1 is GTSNPN and CDR2 SVGIG (reference sequence). The CDR3 has 15 amino acids. V lost 6 bases to trimming and J lost 0 bases, with 15 bases between them.

The chain combines TRBV4-3 with TRBJ2-1; maybe TRBD1 (6 bases). The germline V gene encodes CDR1 LGHNA and CDR2 YSLEER. The CDR3 contains 17 residues. Trimming left V 0 bases short and J 0 bases short, with 12 bases between. CDR3 nucleotide sequence: TGCGCCAGCAGCCAAGATCCAGACAGGTCCTCCTACAATGAGCAGTTCTTC. It yields the protein CASSQDPDRSSYNEQFF.

This clone has more than one count but fewer than ten. The V and J genes are TRBV3-1 (or the pseudogene TRBV3-2) and TRBJ2-2; the D gene is possibly TRBD1 (5 bases). V lost 3 bases and J lost 7, with 9 bases in between. There are 13 residues in the CDR3. The germline V gene has CDR1 LGHDT and CDR2 YNNKEL (reference sequence). The CDR3 DNA reads TGTGCCAGCAGCCAGCCCCAGGGCGGGGAGCTGTTTTTT. Translation gives CASSQPQGGELFF.

The chain recombines TRBV3-1 (or the pseudogene TRBV3-2) with TRBJ1-1; D may be TRBD1 (5 bases). Trimming shortened V by 3 bases and J by 1 base, and 9 bases separated the two germline ends. CDR3 length equals 14 residues. Germline CDR1 reads LGHDT; CDR2 reads YNNKEL (reference sequence). The CDR3 is CASSQTVTNTEAFF. The CDR3 region has the DNA TGTGCCAGCAGCCAGACAGTCACGAACACTGAAGCTTTCTTT.

The chain is built from TRBV29-1 and TRBJ2-7; TRBD2 aligns across 9 bases. Germline V gives CDR1 SQVTM, CDR2 ANQGSEA. V was pared by 6 bases and J by 5 bases, with 2 bases of the junction left unmatched. The CDR3 is 11 amino acids. The CDR3 protein is CSVERGDEQYF. DNA for the CDR3: TGCAGCGTCGAGCGGGGGGACGAGCAGTACTTC.

This clone was seen just once. Here the CDR3 DNA reads TGTGCCAGCAGCTTGGAGACTAGCGGGGCCTACAATGAGCAGTTCTTC. It codes for CASSLETSGAYNEQFF. This chain joins TRBV11-3 and TRBJ2-1, with 11 positions matching TRBD2. The CDR3 consists of 16 residues. Germline values: CDR1 SGHNT, CDR2 YENEEA. The ends lost 3 bases at V and 2 bases at J; junction bases unmatched: 3.

The CDR3: CASSRFSGGQYEQYF. As DNA, the CDR3 is TGTGCCAGCAGCAGATTTAGCGGGGGGCAATACGAGCAGTACTTC. The rearrangement joins TRBV2 to TRBJ2-7; 10 bases map to TRBD2. V lost 6 bases and J lost 4; bases outside the gene matches: 9. The germline CDR1 and CDR2 sequences are SNHLY and FYNNEI. This CDR3 comprises 15 residues.

The chain joins TRBV7-9 to TRBJ1-1, with a possible D match to TRBD1 (5 bases). The CDR3 is 15 amino acids. V was pared by 0 bases and J by 1 base, with 9 bases between. Germline V gene data show CDR1 as SEHNR and CDR2 as FQNEAQ (reference sequence). The CDR3 is CASSLAEGRNTEAFF. In DNA form, the CDR3 reads TGTGCCAGCAGCTTAGCGGAGGGGAGGAACACTGAAGCTTTCTTT.

The V and J genes are TRBV30 and TRBJ1-6; 7 nucleotides line up with TRBD1. CDR1 is GTSNPN and CDR2 is SVGIG in the germline V gene (reference sequence). This CDR3 contains 13 residues. Germline trimming cut 5 bases from V and 6 bases from J; bases unmatched to any gene: 4. CDR3 nucleotides: TGTGCCTGGGACCAGGGGGGTAATTCACCCCTCCACTTT. It codes for CAWDQGGNSPLHF.

The rearrangement joins TRBV28 to TRBJ1-2, with 10 bases identical to TRBD1. The germline V gene has CDR1 MDHEN and CDR2 SYDVKM. J gave up 3 bases and V 4 bases, and 8 bases lay outside the gene matches. The CDR3 spans 16 residues. The CDR3 DNA sequence: TGTGCCAGCAGTTCCCCCCCCGGGACAGGGGACTATGGCTACACCTTC. As protein: CASSSPPGTGDYGYTF.

In DNA, the CDR3 is TGCAGCGTGAGATCCGGGACAGCCAGCAATCAGCCCCAGCATTTT. Protein sequence: CSVRSGTASNQPQHF. The gene calls are TRBV29-1 and TRBJ1-5; 7 bases are a match to TRBD1. V lost 6 bases to trimming and J lost 1 base; unmatched junction nucleotides: 9. The CDR3 is 15 residues long. Germline CDR1 is SQVTM and CDR2 is ANQGSEA.

The chain carries TRBV3-1 (or the pseudogene TRBV3-2) and TRBJ2-5; 10 positions agree with TRBD2. V gave up 4 bases and J gave up 5 bases; unmatched junction bases: 10. The CDR3 length is 16 residues. Germline V gives CDR1 LGHDT, CDR2 YNNKEL (reference sequence). The CDR3 DNA sequence: TGTGCCAGCAGCCGAAGGGGAAGCGGGGGGGCGGAGACCCAGTACTTC. Amino acid sequence: CASSRRGSGGAETQYF.

The rearrangement joins TRBV3-1 (or the pseudogene TRBV3-2) to TRBJ1-3; 9 nucleotides match TRBD1. CDR1 is LGHDT, CDR2 YNNKEL, per germline (reference sequence). The CDR3 consists of 14 residues. J lost 8 bases, V lost 4 bases, and 6 bases had no gene match. In nucleotides, the CDR3 is TGTGCCAGCAGCCTACGGACAGGGGTAGACACCATATATTTT. It translates to CASSLRTGVDTIYF.

V usage is TRBV7-2 and J usage is TRBJ2-5; D call uncertain. The CDR3 contains 15 residues. V was shortened by 2 bases and J by 0 bases, with 10 bases between the two germline ends. From germline, CDR1 is SGHTA and CDR2 FQGNSA. Written as DNA, the CDR3 is TGTGCCAGCAGCTTAATTCCCAGGAACCAAGAGACCCAGTACTTC. Amino acids: CASSLIPRNQETQYF.

The V and J genes are TRBV6-1 and TRBJ1-2; 7 positions match TRBD1. Looked up from germline, CDR1 is MNHNS and CDR2 is SASEGT. Trimming took 6 bases from V and 0 from J; bases not matched to a gene: 4. This CDR3 has 14 amino acids. The CDR3 loop is CASRKGATNYGYTF. The CDR3 DNA is TGTGCCAGCAGGAAGGGGGCAACTAACTATGGCTACACCTTC.

The chain couples TRBV11-2 to TRBJ2-4; 11 nucleotides agree with TRBD1. Germline V gene sequence: CDR1 SGHAT, CDR2 FQNNGV. V gave up 0 bases and J gave up 7 bases; unmatched junction bases: 5. CDR3 length: 16 amino acids. CDR3 loop: CASSLDGTGGLNIQYF. CDR3 DNA sequence: TGTGCCAGCAGCTTAGACGGGACAGGGGGATTGAACATTCAGTACTTC. The whole variable domain, remainder taken from reference TRBV11-2 and TRBJ2-4, is EAGVAQSPRYKIIEKRQSVAFWCNPISGHATLYWYQQILGQGPKLLIQFQNNGVVDDSQLPKDRFSAERLKGVDSTLKIQPAKLEDSAVYLCASSLDGTGGLNIQYFGAGTRLSVL.

There are a few counts of this clone. The chain is built from TRBV9 and TRBJ2-5; 13 positions match TRBD2. Germline CDR1 SGDLS, CDR2 YYNGEE. This CDR3 is 16 amino acids long. J was trimmed by 2 bases and V by 4 bases; bases with no gene match: 5. CDR3 region: CASSRGTSGTQETQYF. Here the CDR3 DNA reads TGTGCCAGCAGCCGCGGGACTAGCGGGACTCAAGAGACCCAGTACTTC. Complete variable domain (other parts from reference TRBV9 and TRBJ2-5): DSGVTQTPKHLITATGQRVTLRCSPRSGDLSVYWYQQSLDQGLQFLIQYYNGEERAKGNILERFSAQQFPDLHSELNLSSLELGDSALYFCASSRGTSGTQETQYFGPGTRLLVL.

The CDR3 bases are TGTGCCAGCAGTCCATATCAGGGGAGAGGCTACACCTTC. Amino acids: CASSPYQGRGYTF. V and J are TRBV12-3 or TRBV12-4 and TRBJ1-2, with a tentative D call TRBD1 (6 bases). Trimming removed 5 bases at V and 8 bases at J, with 15 bases between. This CDR3 spans 13 amino acids.

This chain uses TRBV5-1 with TRBJ1-3; D not certain. V lost 0 bases to trimming and J lost 6 bases, with 7 bases between them. CDR3 length: 13 residues. In germline, CDR1 is SGHRS, CDR2 YFSETQ. In DNA, the CDR3 is TGCGCCAGCAGCTTGGGGCCGCCAAACACCATATATTTT. Its translation: CASSLGPPNTIYF.

The chain has TRBV13 and TRBJ2-2, with a possible D match to TRBD1 (6 bases). V lost 2 bases to trimming and J lost 6 bases, with 10 bases between them. There are 14 residues in the CDR3. Germline lookup yields CDR1 PRHDT and CDR2 FYEKMQ (reference sequence). CDR3 DNA sequence: TGTGCCAGCAGCTTAAGGGGGTGGCCCGGGGAGCTGTTTTTT. Translated: CASSLRGWPGELFF.

This sequence joins TRBV7-2 and TRBJ2-7; possible D gene TRBD2, 6 bases. This CDR3 contains 13 residues. Germline CDR1 SGHTA, CDR2 FQGNSA. V was shortened by 6 bases and J by 5 bases, with 14 bases between the two germline ends. Written as DNA, the CDR3 is TGTGCCAGCAGTCCCCGGGGGTCGAACGAGCAGTACTTC. This translates into CASSPRGSNEQYF.